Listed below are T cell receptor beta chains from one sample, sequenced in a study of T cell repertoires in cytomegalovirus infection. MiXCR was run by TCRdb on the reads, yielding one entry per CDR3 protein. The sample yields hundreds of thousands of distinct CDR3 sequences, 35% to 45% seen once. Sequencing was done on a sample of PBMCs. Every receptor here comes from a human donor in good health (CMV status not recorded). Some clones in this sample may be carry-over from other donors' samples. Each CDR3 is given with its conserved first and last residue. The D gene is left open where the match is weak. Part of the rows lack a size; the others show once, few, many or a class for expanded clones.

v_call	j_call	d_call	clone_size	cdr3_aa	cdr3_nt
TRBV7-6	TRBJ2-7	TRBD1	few	CASSSRDRVASEQYF	TGTGCCAGCAGTTCACGAGACAGGGTGGCATCCGAGCAGTACTTC
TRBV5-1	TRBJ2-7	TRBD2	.	CASSDLLAGGYEQYF	TGCGCCAGCAGCGACCTCCTAGCGGGCGGATACGAGCAGTACTTC
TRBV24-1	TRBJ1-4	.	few	CATSEGTGFPNEKLFF	TGTGCCACCAGTGAGGGGACGGGTTTCCCTAATGAAAAACTGTTTTTT
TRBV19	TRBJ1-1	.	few	CASQGTTEAFF	TGTGCCAGCCAAGGGACCACTGAAGCTTTCTTT
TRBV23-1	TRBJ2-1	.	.	CASKGSLEYSYNERFF	TGCGCCAGCAAAGGGTCCCTAGAATACTCCTACAATGAGCGGTTCTTC
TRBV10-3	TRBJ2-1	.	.	CAISESGASTFEQFF	TGTGCCATCAGTGAGTCGGGAGCGTCCACCTTTGAGCAGTTCTTC
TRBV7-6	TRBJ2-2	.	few	CASSPPGGQSGELFF	TGTGCCAGCAGCCCCCCGGGGGGCCAGAGCGGGGAGCTGTTTTTT
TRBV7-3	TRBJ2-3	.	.	CASSLRGGLGTDTQYF	TGTGCCAGCAGCTTAAGGGGGGGGCTAGGGACAGATACGCAGTATTTT
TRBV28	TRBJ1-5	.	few	CASTLPGRLGNQPQHF	TGTGCCAGCACCCTGCCAGGGAGGCTTGGCAATCAGCCCCAGCATTTT
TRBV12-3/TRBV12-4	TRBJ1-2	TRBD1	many	CASLTGGKATANGYTF	TGTGCCAGCCTCACAGGGGGCAAAGCCACGGCTAATGGCTACACCTTC
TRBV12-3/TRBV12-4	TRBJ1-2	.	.	CASSFRQTLNVGGYTF	TGTGCCAGCAGTTTCAGGCAGACGTTGAACGTGGGGGGCTACACCTTC
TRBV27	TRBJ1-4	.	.	CASSRGGGPSTNEKLFF	TGTGCCAGCAGTCGGGGAGGTGGCCCCTCAACTAATGAAAAACTGTTTTTT
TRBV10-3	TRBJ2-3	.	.	CAISDLALQPQYF	TGTGCCATCAGTGACCTGGCTCTTCAGCCCCAGTATTTT
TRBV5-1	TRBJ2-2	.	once	CASSLVPSPGELFF	TGCGCCAGCAGCTTGGTCCCCTCCCCCGGGGAGCTGTTTTTT
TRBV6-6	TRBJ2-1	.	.	CASTAFGEQFF	TGTGCCAGCACAGCCTTTGGGGAGCAGTTCTTC
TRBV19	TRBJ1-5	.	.	CASIMGGGLPNQPQHF	TGTGCCAGTATTATGGGCGGAGGGCTGCCGAATCAGCCCCAGCATTTT
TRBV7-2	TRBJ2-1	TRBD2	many	CASSLARDYHNEQFF	TGTGCCAGCAGCTTAGCGCGGGACTACCACAATGAGCAGTTCTTC
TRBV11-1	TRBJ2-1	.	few	CASSSPRPSYNEQFF	TGTGCCAGCAGCTCCCCTAGGCCGTCCTACAATGAGCAGTTCTTC
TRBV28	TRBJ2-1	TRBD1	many	CASSFYDRDNEQFF	TGTGCCAGCAGTTTTTATGACAGGGATAATGAGCAGTTCTTC
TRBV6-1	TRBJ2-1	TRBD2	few	CASSLAGAEDEQFF	TGTGCCAGCAGTCTAGCGGGAGCAGAGGATGAGCAGTTCTTC
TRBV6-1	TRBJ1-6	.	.	CASSGTAGNSPLHF	TGTGCCAGCAGTGGGACAGCCGGCAATTCACCCCTCCACTTT
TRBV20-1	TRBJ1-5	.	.	CSASGAGAGDSNQPQHF	TGCAGTGCTAGTGGGGCCGGGGCAGGGGATTCCAATCAGCCCCAGCATTTT
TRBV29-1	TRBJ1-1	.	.	CSVEAWGDEAFF	TGCAGCGTTGAAGCGTGGGGGGATGAAGCTTTCTTT
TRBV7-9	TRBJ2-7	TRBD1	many	CASSSYGTGTYEQYF	TGTGCCAGCAGCTCCTACGGGACAGGAACCTACGAGCAGTACTTC
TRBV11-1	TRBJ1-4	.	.	CASSKRDVATNEKLFF	TGTGCCAGCAGCAAGCGGGACGTGGCAACTAATGAAAAACTGTTTTTT
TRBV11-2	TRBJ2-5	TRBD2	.	CASSSWTSDQETQYF	TGTGCCAGCAGCTCCTGGACTAGCGACCAAGAGACCCAGTACTTC
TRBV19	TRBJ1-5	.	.	CASKRLAGGNQPQHF	TGTGCCAGTAAAAGGCTAGCAGGGGGCAATCAGCCCCAGCATTTT
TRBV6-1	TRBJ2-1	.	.	CASSMGYSNEQFF	TGTGCCAGCTCGATGGGCTACAGCAATGAGCAGTTCTTC
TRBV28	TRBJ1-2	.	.	CASTVRGGLGYTF	TGTGCCAGCACTGTCCGCGGGGGGCTTGGCTACACCTTC
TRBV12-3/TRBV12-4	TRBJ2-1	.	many	CASRNYNEQFF	TGTGCCAGCAGGAACTACAATGAGCAGTTCTTC
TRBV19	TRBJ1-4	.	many	CASTDKGRGKLFF	TGTGCCAGTACGGACAAGGGGCGAGGAAAACTGTTTTTT
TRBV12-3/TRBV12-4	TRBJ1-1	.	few	CASSSSGRYTEAFF	TGTGCCAGCAGTTCATCCGGGCGCTACACTGAAGCTTTCTTT
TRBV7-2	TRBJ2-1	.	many	CASSFGPGANEQFF	TGTGCCAGCAGCTTCGGACCTGGAGCCAATGAGCAGTTCTTC
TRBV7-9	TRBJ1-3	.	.	CDSSFLAGSGNPIYF	TGTGACAGCAGCTTCTTGGCGGGGAGTGGAAACCCCATATATTTT
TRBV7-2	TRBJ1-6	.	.	CASSLDDRSPLHF	TGTGCCAGCAGCTTGGACGACAGATCACCCCTCCACTTT
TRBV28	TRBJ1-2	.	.	CASGTFRDYGYTF	TGTGCCAGCGGGACGTTCCGAGACTATGGCTACACCTTC
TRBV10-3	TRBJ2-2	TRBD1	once	CAISDSGTGGSGELFF	TGTGCCATCAGTGATTCCGGGACAGGGGGCTCCGGGGAGCTGTTTTTT
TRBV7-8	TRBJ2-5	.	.	CASSLLGAGWETQYF	TGTGCCAGCAGCTTACTAGGGGCCGGGTGGGAGACCCAGTACTTC
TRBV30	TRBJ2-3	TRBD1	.	CAWLRDRGTDTQYF	TGTGCCTGGCTCCGGGACAGGGGAACAGATACGCAGTATTTT
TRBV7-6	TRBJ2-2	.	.	CASSETGRATGELFF	TGTGCCAGCAGCGAGACAGGTCGGGCCACCGGGGAGCTGTTTTTT
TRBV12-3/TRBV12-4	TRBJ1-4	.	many	CASSDPGGRREKLFF	TGTGCCAGCAGTGACCCAGGTGGCCGCCGGGAAAAACTGTTTTTT